The 18 T cell receptor beta chains below all came from one sample that was sequenced in a study of Graves' ophthalmopathy and Graves' hyperthyroidism. RNA transcripts served as template for amplifying TCR beta CDR3 sequences. RT-PCR was first run with HTBI primers, then multiplex PCR in a second round. TCRdb re-called the multiplex PCR reads through MiXCR, storing one row per CDR3 protein. The table lists approximately 1.2 million distinct CDR3 sequences, less than 45% of them singletons. Sequences were obtained from peripheral blood or thyroid tissue (not recorded which). The origin of the receptors is an adult man with Graves' hyperthyroidism.

At least ten counts were recorded for this clonotype. The J gene is TRBJ2-2, the V gene TRBV15, with D uncertain. V was pared by 4 bases and J by 7 bases, with 10 bases between. The germline V gene has CDR1 LNHNV and CDR2 YYDKDF (reference sequence). CDR3 length: 13 residues. CDR3 DNA: TGTGCCACCAGCATAGGGATGGGCGGGGAGCTGTTTTTT. It yields the protein CATSIGMGGELFF.

The genes are TRBV6-1 and TRBJ1-1; D unclear. The CDR3 runs to 12 residues. V lost 8 bases, J lost 1 base, and 8 bases lay in between. CDR1 is MNHNS, CDR2 SASEGT, per germline. The CDR3 DNA is TGTGCCAGCGTTTTCCGGAACACTGAAGCTTTCTTT. The encoded protein is CASVFRNTEAFF.

This clonotype was detected a few times. The genes are TRBV25-1 and TRBJ1-6; possibly TRBD1 for D (6 bases). The CDR3 consists of 14 residues. V was clipped by 2 bases and J by 10 bases, with 12 bases between them. The germline V gene encodes CDR1 MGHDK and CDR2 SYGVNS. In nucleotides, the CDR3 is TGTGCCAGCAGTGAAGGGGGGGGGCGATCACCCCTCCACTTT. This encodes CASSEGGGRSPLHF.

The CDR3 DNA follows: TGTGCCAGCAGCTCACGGACAGGGTCTTCACCCCTCCACTTT. Protein product: CASSSRTGSSPLHF. This sequence joins TRBV9 and TRBJ1-6; 8 nucleotides agree with TRBD1. From germline, CDR1 is SGDLS and CDR2 YYNGEE. The junction had 6 bases not matched to a gene; V was cut back by 4 bases and J by 9 bases. The CDR3 has 14 residues.

The J gene is TRBJ2-5, the V gene TRBV7-7; 11 bases align to TRBD1. The V segment lost 8 bases and the J segment 2 bases; nucleotides outside the gene matches: 10. This CDR3 is built from 16 residues. The germline V gene has CDR1 SSHAT and CDR2 FNYEAQ (reference sequence). The CDR3 DNA reads as TGTGCCAGCTCACCATGGGACAGGGGGGGTCAAGAGACCCAGTACTTC. It translates to CASSPWDRGGQETQYF.

This clonotype was seen many times. The gene calls are TRBV12-3 or TRBV12-4 and TRBJ1-2, with TRBD1 as a possible D gene (5 bases). The germline V and J ends were trimmed by 4 bases and 4 bases, with 13 bases remaining between them. The CDR3 totals 14 residues. CDR3 coding DNA: TGTGCCAGCAGTTCTCGGGGGATAAGCTATGGCTACACCTTC. This translates into CASSSRGISYGYTF.

This clonotype was observed at least ten times. The V gene is TRBV7-9, the J gene TRBJ2-6; TRBD1 might be the D (7 bases). Per germline, CDR1 SEHNR and CDR2 FQNEAQ (reference sequence). CDR3 size: 18 residues. The V and J ends lost 2 bases and 0 bases respectively, with 14 bases between them. The CDR3 here is CASSLIQGGPSGANVLTF. CDR3 bases: TGTGCCAGCAGCTTAATCCAGGGGGGACCCTCTGGGGCCAACGTCCTGACTTTC.

This clonotype has a count of ten or more. V is TRBV7-6 and J is TRBJ2-7; 9 bases fit TRBD2. V lost 1 base, J lost 5 bases, and 9 bases stayed unmatched. CDR3 length: 16 residues. In germline, CDR1 is SGHVS, CDR2 FNYEAQ. In nucleotides, the CDR3 is TGTGCCAGCAGCTTAGGCGGGAGGGCCGGTTTGGACGAGCAGTACTTC. This translates into CASSLGGRAGLDEQYF.

DNA for the CDR3: TGCAGCGACCGGGGGCTGTTTTTT. Its protein product is CSDRGLFF. This sequence joins TRBV29-1 and TRBJ2-2; D is perhaps TRBD2 (5 bases). The germline V and J ends were trimmed by 7 bases and 13 bases, with 7 bases remaining between them. The germline V gene has CDR1 SQVTM and CDR2 ANQGSEA. The CDR3 contains 8 residues.

This clonotype was seen just once. V usage is TRBV7-2 and J usage is TRBJ2-7, with no clear D. The CDR3 totals 15 residues. V was shortened by 6 bases and J by 0 bases, with 15 bases between the two germline ends. Germline CDR1 reads SGHTA; CDR2 reads FQGNSA. DNA for the CDR3: TGTGCCAGCAGGCAATACACCGCCAACTCCTACGAGCAGTACTTC. The encoded protein is CASRQYTANSYEQYF. The whole variable domain, remainder taken from reference TRBV7-2 and TRBJ2-7, is GAGVSQSPSNKVTEKGKDVELRCDPISGHTALYWYRQSLGQGLEFLIYFQGNSAPDKSGLPSDRFSAERTGGSVSTLTIQRTQQEDSAVYLCASRQYTANSYEQYFGPGTRLTVT.

This clonotype was picked up many times. V usage is TRBV20-1 and J usage is TRBJ1-2, with D maybe TRBD1 (5 bases). Germline CDR1 is DFQATT and CDR2 is SNEGSKA (reference sequence). The CDR3 is 14 residues long. The V end lost 4 bases, the J end lost 4 bases, and 16 bases lay between the germline ends. CDR3 loop: CSAKRDGDRYGYTF. The CDR3 DNA sequence: TGCAGTGCTAAGAGGGACGGAGACCGCTATGGCTACACCTTC.

This clonotype was found a few times. The CDR3 bases are TGTGCCAGCAGCCCAATCCCCGCAACAGGGTTCTACGAGCAGTACTTC. It yields the protein CASSPIPATGFYEQYF. The rearrangement uses TRBV7-9 and TRBJ2-7, with D possibly matching TRBD1 (6 bases). Between the trimmed V and J ends, which lost 5 bases and 3 bases, there was a span of 20 bases. Germline assignment: CDR1 SEHNR and CDR2 FQNEAQ (reference sequence). The CDR3 consists of 16 residues.

This clonotype occurred many times. This rearrangement joins TRBV7-2 to TRBJ2-7, with D unclear. The length of the CDR3 is 17 residues. Germline V gene sequence: CDR1 SGHTA, CDR2 FQGNSA. Deletions cut 6 bases from V and 2 bases from J, with 23 bases between. The CDR3 sequence: CASSPRPLVGAPYEQYF. CDR3 sequence (DNA): TGTGCCAGCAGTCCCAGACCCCTTGTAGGCGCCCCCTACGAGCAGTACTTC.

A note on this clonotype: A much larger clone lies a single base off, so this may be a read error. The V and J genes are TRBV14 and TRBJ1-3; a possible D gene is TRBD1 (6 bases). CDR3 length: 14 amino acids. The germline CDR1 and CDR2 sequences are SGHDN and FVKESK. The V and J ends lost 2 bases and 3 bases respectively, with 8 bases between them. DNA for the CDR3: TGTGCCAGCAGCCAACAGGGGTTTGGAAACACCATATATTTT. Translating it yields CASSQQGFGNTIYF.

The rearrangement joins TRBV10-3 to TRBJ2-5; D is ambiguous. Germline CDR1 and CDR2: ENHRY and SYGVKD. The CDR3 is 15 residues long. Trimming stripped 2 bases from V and 2 bases from J, with 12 bases between. This CDR3 reads CAISEPTTAQETQYF. The DNA for the CDR3 is TGTGCCATCAGTGAGCCCACCACGGCACAAGAGACCCAGTACTTC.

This chain connects TRBV19 to TRBJ1-2; 7 bases agree with TRBD1. Per germline, CDR1 LNHDA and CDR2 SQIVND (reference sequence). The CDR3 has 13 residues. Unmatched junction bases numbered 9, after V lost 6 bases and J lost 8 bases. DNA of the CDR3: TGTGCCAGTAGCGAGACAGGGAGGACGGGCTACACCTTC. The encoded protein is CASSETGRTGYTF.

This clonotype came up a few times. The genes are TRBV20-1 and TRBJ2-2, with 12 bases matching TRBD1. The junction had 10 bases not matched to a gene; V was cut back by 3 bases and J by 5 bases. This CDR3 spans 17 amino acids. The germline V gene encodes CDR1 DFQATT and CDR2 SNEGSKA (reference sequence). The CDR3 is CSARGLPGQGATGELFF. The CDR3 coding sequence is TGCAGTGCTAGGGGACTACCGGGACAGGGGGCAACCGGGGAGCTGTTTTTT.

CDR3 bases: TGCAGCGTGAACAACGTTAATTCACCCCTCCACTTT. It codes for CSVNNVNSPLHF. The chain uses TRBV29-1 and TRBJ1-6; D remains ambiguous. V was cut by 6 bases and J by 6 bases, with 9 bases left in between. Per germline, CDR1 SQVTM and CDR2 ANQGSEA. The CDR3 spans 12 residues.